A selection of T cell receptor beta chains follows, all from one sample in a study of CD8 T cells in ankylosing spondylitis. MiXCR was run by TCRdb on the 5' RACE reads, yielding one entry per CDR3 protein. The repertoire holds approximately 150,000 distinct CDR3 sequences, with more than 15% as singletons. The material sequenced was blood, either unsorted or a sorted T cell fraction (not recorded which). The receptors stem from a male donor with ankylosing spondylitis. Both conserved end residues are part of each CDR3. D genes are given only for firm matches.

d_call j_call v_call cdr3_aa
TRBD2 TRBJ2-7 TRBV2 CASSSTSGSPYEQYF
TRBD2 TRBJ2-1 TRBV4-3 CASSQGSGSYNEQFF
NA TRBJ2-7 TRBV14 CASSPANYEQYF
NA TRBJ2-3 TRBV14 CASSQGSFVFSDTQYF
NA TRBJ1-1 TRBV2 CASSESEAFF
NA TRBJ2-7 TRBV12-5 CASGLSRGAYEQYF
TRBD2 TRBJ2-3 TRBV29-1 CSVVWLAGDTQYF
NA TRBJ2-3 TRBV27 CASSLGGSSTDTQYF
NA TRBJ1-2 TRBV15 CATSSRGIPNYGYTF
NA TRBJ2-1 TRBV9 CASSVEGREFDNEQFF
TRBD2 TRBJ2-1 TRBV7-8 CASSPLPRTSRYNEQFF
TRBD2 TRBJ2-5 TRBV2 CASRESGRRETQYF
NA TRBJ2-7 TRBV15 CATSRVAGSQVGSCEQYF
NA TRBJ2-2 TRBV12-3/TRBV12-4 CASSPRGPRAGELFF
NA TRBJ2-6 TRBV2 CASSERLPHSGANVLTF
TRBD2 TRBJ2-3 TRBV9 CASSVESPGTSARTDTQYF
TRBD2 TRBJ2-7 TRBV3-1 CASSPGTSSQFYEQYF
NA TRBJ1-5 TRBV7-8 CASSVGDNQPQHF
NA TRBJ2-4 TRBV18 CASSPTITQKAKNIQYF
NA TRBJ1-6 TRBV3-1 CASSRTPRRDNSPLHF
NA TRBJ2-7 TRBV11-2 CASSLGGVTYEQYF
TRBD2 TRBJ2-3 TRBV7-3 CASSYLSGRTTDTQYF
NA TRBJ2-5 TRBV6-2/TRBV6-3 CASSAWTRRETQYF
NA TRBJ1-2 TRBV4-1 CASSQGGFHGYTF
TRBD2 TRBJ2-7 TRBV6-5 CASSYSTHYSGRSYEQYF
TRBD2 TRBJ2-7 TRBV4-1 CASSQEALAGDYEQYF
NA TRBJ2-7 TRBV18 CASSPYNAGQAYEQYF
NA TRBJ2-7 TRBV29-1 CSVKQNEQYF
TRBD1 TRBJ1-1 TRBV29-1 CSASPGQGNTEAFF
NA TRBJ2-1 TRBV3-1 CASTDFAEQFF
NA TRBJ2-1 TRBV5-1 CASSRANEQFF
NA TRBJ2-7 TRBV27 CASSTLYEQYF
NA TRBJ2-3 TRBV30 CAWGGSGGTQYF
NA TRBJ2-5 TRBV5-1 CASSLDLRGQETQYF
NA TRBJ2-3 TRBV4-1 CASSQGGPGDTQYF
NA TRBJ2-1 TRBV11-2 CASGLSYVTSYNEQFF
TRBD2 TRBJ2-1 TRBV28 CASTLADSYNEQFF